Listed below are T cell receptor beta chains from one sample, sequenced in a study of early T cells in non-severe SARS-CoV-2 infection. Each CDR3 protein gets one entry after TCRdb re-called the 5' RACE reads with MiXCR. The profile shows more than 70,000 distinct CDR3 sequences, around 11% of them singletons. This material consisted of whole blood, taken at baseline. The receptor set was obtained from an adult who was a healthcare worker with PCR-confirmed SARS-CoV-2 infection or an uninfected control (not recorded which). The CDR3 runs from the conserved cysteine through the conserved F or W. Fields, in order: CDR3 protein, CDR3 DNA, J gene, clone size, V gene, D gene. D genes are given only for firm matches. Rows may omit the clone size; those that give it use once, few, many or a size class.

CDR3 protein: CASSRRGGDTQYF
CDR3 DNA: TGTGCCAGCAGCCGGCGAGGGGGAGATACGCAGTATTTT
J gene: TRBJ2-3
clone size: .
V gene: TRBV3-1
D gene: .

CDR3 protein: CASSYGPGKDGYTF
CDR3 DNA: TGTGCCAGCAGTTACGGGCCTGGGAAAGATGGCTACACCTTC
J gene: TRBJ1-2
clone size: .
V gene: TRBV6-2/TRBV6-3
D gene: .

CDR3 protein: CASSNTGGAVDTQYF
CDR3 DNA: TGTGCCAGCAGCAACACAGGGGGCGCCGTAGATACGCAGTATTTT
J gene: TRBJ2-3
clone size: many
V gene: TRBV7-9
D gene: TRBD1

CDR3 protein: CASSPQGSRLSGYTF
CDR3 DNA: TGTGCCAGCTCACCACAGGGGAGCCGTTTGAGTGGCTACACCTTC
J gene: TRBJ1-2
clone size: few
V gene: TRBV18
D gene: .

CDR3 protein: CASSQERRGQGAFF
CDR3 DNA: TGTGCCAGCAGCCAAGAAAGGAGAGGACAGGGCGCTTTCTTT
J gene: TRBJ1-1
clone size: many
V gene: TRBV3-1
D gene: TRBD1

CDR3 protein: CASSVPGHKNTEAFF
CDR3 DNA: TGTGCCAGCTCAGTACCGGGACATAAGAACACTGAAGCTTTCTTT
J gene: TRBJ1-1
clone size: .
V gene: TRBV18
D gene: .

CDR3 protein: CASSQESTPGRKQFF
CDR3 DNA: TGCGCCAGCAGCCAAGAATCCACGCCGGGACGGAAGCAGTTCTTC
J gene: TRBJ2-1
clone size: few
V gene: TRBV4-1
D gene: .

CDR3 protein: CAWSVQQGTGELFF
CDR3 DNA: TGTGCCTGGAGTGTACAACAGGGGACCGGGGAGCTGTTTTTT
J gene: TRBJ2-2
clone size: many
V gene: TRBV30
D gene: TRBD1

CDR3 protein: CASSRPTGDRNEKLFF
CDR3 DNA: TGCGCCAGCAGCCGCCCAACAGGGGACCGTAATGAAAAACTGTTTTTT
J gene: TRBJ1-4
clone size: few
V gene: TRBV5-1
D gene: TRBD1

CDR3 protein: CATHSGVVAFF
CDR3 DNA: TGTGCCACCCATTCAGGGGTAGTTGCTTTCTTT
J gene: TRBJ1-1
clone size: .
V gene: TRBV12-3/TRBV12-4
D gene: .

CDR3 protein: CASSPLPLDPRNYGYTF
CDR3 DNA: TGTGCCAGCTCACCCTTACCTTTAGACCCCCGGAACTATGGCTACACCTTC
J gene: TRBJ1-2
clone size: many
V gene: TRBV18
D gene: .

CDR3 protein: CASSHRVTGLYNEQFF
CDR3 DNA: TGCGCCAGCAGCCATCGAGTGACAGGGCTCTACAATGAGCAGTTCTTC
J gene: TRBJ2-1
clone size: .
V gene: TRBV4-1
D gene: TRBD1

CDR3 protein: CSALGGLTGGRADTQYF
CDR3 DNA: TGCAGTGCCCTCGGAGGACTAACGGGGGGGCGGGCAGATACGCAGTATTTT
J gene: TRBJ2-3
clone size: .
V gene: TRBV20-1
D gene: TRBD2

CDR3 protein: CASSPEGRDSTNTGELFF
CDR3 DNA: TGCGCCAGCAGCCCCGAAGGAAGGGACTCGACGAACACCGGGGAGCTGTTTTTT
J gene: TRBJ2-2
clone size: few
V gene: TRBV5-1
D gene: .

CDR3 protein: CASSLDSGIHGYTF
CDR3 DNA: TGTGCCAGCAGCTTGGATTCCGGGATACATGGCTACACCTTC
J gene: TRBJ1-2
clone size: .
V gene: TRBV5-4
D gene: .

CDR3 protein: CASSQGGVPEAFF
CDR3 DNA: TGTGCCAGCAGCCAAGGTGGGGTCCCTGAAGCTTTCTTT
J gene: TRBJ1-1
clone size: .
V gene: TRBV3-1
D gene: .

CDR3 protein: CASSLESGGPSCEQYF
CDR3 DNA: TGCGCCAGCAGCTTGGAGTCCGGGGGCCCTTCCTGCGAGCAGTACTTC
J gene: TRBJ2-7
clone size: many
V gene: TRBV5-1
D gene: .

CDR3 protein: CASSSRGRPTNQPQHF
CDR3 DNA: TGTGCCAGCAGTTCAAGGGGCAGACCTACCAATCAGCCCCAGCATTTT
J gene: TRBJ1-5
clone size: few
V gene: TRBV2
D gene: .

CDR3 protein: CASSFTPRVAGGPDYEQYF
CDR3 DNA: TGTGCCAGCAGCTTTACCCCCCGGGTAGCGGGGGGGCCGGACTACGAGCAGTACTTC
J gene: TRBJ2-7
clone size: many
V gene: TRBV7-2
D gene: TRBD2

CDR3 protein: CASSTMGQGGTQYF
CDR3 DNA: TGTGCCAGCAGCACGATGGGACAGGGGGGGACCCAGTACTTC
J gene: TRBJ2-5
clone size: many
V gene: TRBV7-6
D gene: TRBD1

CDR3 protein: CASSVGRGQNGEQYF
CDR3 DNA: TGTGCCAGCAGCGTAGGCAGGGGGCAGAATGGAGAGCAGTACTTC
J gene: TRBJ2-7
clone size: many
V gene: TRBV9
D gene: TRBD1

CDR3 protein: CTSSQEGQGKRLNTEAFF
CDR3 DNA: TGCACCAGCAGCCAAGAAGGGCAGGGCAAACGATTGAACACTGAAGCTTTCTTT
J gene: TRBJ1-1
clone size: many
V gene: TRBV1
D gene: .

CDR3 protein: CASSLGEYNEQFF
CDR3 DNA: TGTGCCAGCTCGCTAGGGGAATACAATGAGCAGTTCTTC
J gene: TRBJ2-1
clone size: few
V gene: TRBV6-2/TRBV6-3
D gene: .

CDR3 protein: CASSSTGGFLPTNEKLFF
CDR3 DNA: TGTGCCAGCAGCTCCACAGGGGGCTTTTTGCCAACTAATGAAAAACTGTTTTTT
J gene: TRBJ1-4
clone size: few
V gene: TRBV6-5
D gene: TRBD1

CDR3 protein: CSARDHRGLAFF
CDR3 DNA: TGCAGTGCTAGAGATCACAGGGGGTTAGCTTTCTTT
J gene: TRBJ1-1
clone size: few
V gene: TRBV20-1
D gene: TRBD1

CDR3 protein: CASSLGTSASDEQFF
CDR3 DNA: TGTGCCAGCAGCTTAGGGACTAGCGCTTCGGATGAGCAGTTCTTC
J gene: TRBJ2-1
clone size: few
V gene: TRBV7-9
D gene: TRBD2

CDR3 protein: CASSSGVGNQPQHF
CDR3 DNA: TGTGCCAGCAGTTCAGGGGTTGGCAATCAGCCCCAGCATTTT
J gene: TRBJ1-5
clone size: .
V gene: TRBV7-2
D gene: .

CDR3 protein: CASSAGRSQETQYF
CDR3 DNA: TGTGCCAGCAGTGCAGGGCGGTCCCAAGAGACCCAGTACTTC
J gene: TRBJ2-5
clone size: few
V gene: TRBV2
D gene: .